The clone carrying this T cell receptor beta chain turned up a few times. Via MiXCR, TCRdb re-called the 5' RACE reads, giving one row per CDR3 protein. The sample carries 90,000 to 120,000 distinct CDR3 sequences, roughly 11% recorded once. The record originates from a study of early T cells in non-severe SARS-CoV-2 infection. Turning to the study itself: The sequenced material was bulk RNA from unsorted whole blood, and its chains were unpaired.

CDR3 length equals 11 residues. Per the germline V gene, CDR1 is MDHEN and CDR2 is SYDVKM. V was clipped by 4 bases and J by 5 bases, with 5 bases between them. The sequence was collected from an adult who was a healthcare worker with PCR-confirmed SARS-CoV-2 infection or an uninfected control (not recorded which). The sequencing sample was made of whole blood. The J gene is TRBJ1-2, the V gene TRBV28; unclear D gene. CDR3 region: CASSSLYGYTF. CDR3 sequence (DNA): TGTGCCAGCAGTTCCTTATATGGCTACACCTTC.